Listed below are T cell receptor beta chains from one sample, sequenced in a study of T cells after yellow fever vaccination. From the 5' RACE reads, TCRdb called clonotypes with MiXCR, one entry per CDR3 protein. This sample has some 340,000 distinct CDR3 sequences; around a tenth occur once, and the top ten carry around 3.2%. The sample in question was CD4+ T cells sorted from PBMCs, obtained 45 days after the yellow fever booster vaccination. These receptors came from a man aged 18 to 29 who received the YFV17D yellow fever vaccine. CDR3s leave out the opening cysteine and the closing phenylalanine or tryptophan.

cdr3_aa: ASSLDGGQGLYGYT; v_call: TRBV19; j_call: TRBJ1-2
cdr3_aa: ASSLSDFTDTQY; v_call: TRBV5-1; j_call: TRBJ2-3
cdr3_aa: ASNNPVSSEAF; v_call: TRBV6-2/TRBV6-3; j_call: TRBJ1-1
cdr3_aa: AGTGDSYNSPLH; v_call: TRBV2; j_call: TRBJ1-6
cdr3_aa: ASSPGITYNSPLH; v_call: TRBV27; j_call: TRBJ1-6
cdr3_aa: ASKAGEYRDIQETQY; v_call: TRBV6-2/TRBV6-3; j_call: TRBJ2-5
cdr3_aa: ASSQVRGIQETQY; v_call: TRBV3-1; j_call: TRBJ2-5
cdr3_aa: ASSEWFSSYEQY; v_call: TRBV2; j_call: TRBJ2-7
cdr3_aa: ASSLGEARAYT; v_call: TRBV12-3/TRBV12-4; j_call: TRBJ1-2
cdr3_aa: ASSYAGNQETQY; v_call: TRBV6-2/TRBV6-3; j_call: TRBJ2-5
cdr3_aa: ASSFDSLLEDTQY; v_call: TRBV5-5; j_call: TRBJ2-3